This T cell receptor (beta chain) was captured in a study of blood T cell repertoires in COVID-19. Study details: Both acute and convalescent COVID-19 samples were obtained from the United States, Italy and Spain. The cDNA or gDNA used as material had been derived from T cells, B-cell-depleted T cells, or PBMCs.

The CDR3 runs 13 residues. Trimming cost V 0 bases and J 2 bases, with 2 bases left between them. The V gene's germline CDR1 is LGHDT and CDR2 YNNKEL (reference sequence). Here immunoSEQ multiplex PCR was the method, and the copy in TCRdb shows in-frame clones only, minus some. The sample shows 60,000 to 95,000 clones, around nine tenths of them seen only once. This TCR derives from a human donor in a cohort sampled during active COVID-19. The chain has TRBV3-1 (or the pseudogene TRBV3-2) and TRBJ1-3; D uncertain. The sequenced sample consisted of peripheral blood. The CDR3 spells CASSQDAGNTIYF. The CDR3, as DNA: TGTGCCAGCAGCCAAGACGCTGGAAACACCATATATTTT.